These 17 T cell receptor beta chains were sequenced from one sample in a study of T cell responses to AZD1222 COVID-19 vaccine. TCRdb keeps only in-frame clones here, not all; method: immunoSEQ multiplex PCR. The sample has 160,000 or so clones; 85% to 95% are singletons. The starting material was peripheral blood, obtained on day 0 of AZD1222 vaccination. These receptors all stem from an adult in good health.

This clone was seen just once. The chain is built from TRBV7-9 and TRBJ1-1; 8 nucleotides line up with TRBD1. Germline V gene lookup returns CDR1 SEHNR and CDR2 FQNEAQ (reference sequence). V gave up 4 bases and J gave up 3 bases; unmatched junction bases: 7. The length of the CDR3 is 15 residues. The CDR3 DNA sequence: TGTGCCAGCAGCTCCGGACAGGGCAGGGACACTGAAGCTTTCTTT. Residues: CASSSGQGRDTEAFF.

V gene TRBV29-1 combines with J gene TRBJ1-2; D is uncertain. The CDR3 is made up of 9 amino acids. Trimming took off 7 bases at V and 7 bases at J, with 7 bases between the two ends. CDR1 is SQVTM and CDR2 is ANQGSEA in the germline V gene. The CDR3 bases are TGCAGCGCAACCGCTGGCTACACCTTC. Its protein is CSATAGYTF.

The sample holds one count of this clone. This chain connects TRBV7-9 to TRBJ1-1; the D gene is possibly TRBD1 (5 bases). The CDR3 has 12 amino acids. The ends were cut back, 5 bases at V and 7 bases at J, with 11 bases in the middle. Germline V gene lookup returns CDR1 SEHNR and CDR2 FQNEAQ (reference sequence). CDR3 DNA: TGTGCCAGCAGCCCTCTGAGGGGTGAAGCTTTCTTT. As protein: CASSPLRGEAFF.

The chain joins TRBV2 to TRBJ2-1; 10 bases map to TRBD2. CDR1 SNHLY and CDR2 FYNNEI come from the germline V gene. This CDR3 spans 17 amino acids. J lost 7 bases, V lost 7 bases, and 16 bases had no gene match. CDR3 sequence reads: CASTEARTSGIWNEQFF. The DNA for the CDR3 is TGTGCCAGCACCGAAGCCCGCACTAGCGGGATATGGAATGAGCAGTTCTTC. Variable domain in full (rest from reference TRBV2 and TRBJ2-1): EPEVTQTPSHQVTQMGQEVILRCVPISNHLYFYWYRQILGQKVEFLVSFYNNEISEKSEIFDDQFSVERPDGSNFTLKIRSTKLEDSAMYFCASTEARTSGIWNEQFFGPGTRLTVL.

The rearrangement joins TRBV11-2 to TRBJ1-2; TRBD1 matches 9 bases. J lost 7 bases, V lost 2 bases, and 11 bases had no gene match. The CDR3 has 16 residues. Germline values: CDR1 SGHAT, CDR2 FQNNGV. The CDR3 coding sequence is TGTGCCAGCAGCTTATATAGTCGCACAGGGGGCAGTGGCTACACCTTC. Protein product: CASSLYSRTGGSGYTF.

V usage is TRBV30 and J usage is TRBJ2-5; D is possibly TRBD1 (6 bases). Trimming left V 5 bases short and J 5 bases short, with 12 bases between. Germline lookup yields CDR1 GTSNPN and CDR2 SVGIG (reference sequence). CDR3 length equals 12 residues. CDR3 bases: TGTGCCTGGGAGACAGGACCCGAGACCCAGTACTTC. Encoded protein: CAWETGPETQYF. Full variable domain (rest looked up from reference TRBV30 and TRBJ2-5): SQTIHQWPATLVQPVGSPLSLECTVEGTSNPNLYWYRQAAGRGLQLLFYSVGIGQISSEVPQNLSASRPQDRQFILSSKKLLLSDSGFYLCAWETGPETQYFGPGTRLLVL.

This clone is a singleton in its sample. V is TRBV10-1 and J is TRBJ2-7; D may match TRBD1 or TRBD2 (6 bases each). The germline CDR1 and CDR2 sequences are WNHNN and SYGVQD (reference sequence). Trimming left V 3 bases short and J 4 bases short, with 16 bases between. This CDR3 comprises 15 residues. Here the CDR3 DNA reads TGCGCCAGCAGTGATGGGGGGCTGCTTTCGTACGAGCAGTACTTC. Its translation: CASSDGGLLSYEQYF.

The chain carries TRBV28 and TRBJ1-1; 7 nucleotides agree with TRBD1. This CDR3 contains 14 residues. V gave up 6 bases and J gave up 0 bases; unmatched junction bases: 4. Germline V gene sequence: CDR1 MDHEN, CDR2 SYDVKM. The CDR3 DNA reads TGTGCCAGCAGCTCGACAGGGTTGAACACTGAAGCTTTCTTT. Translating gives CASSSTGLNTEAFF.

The V call is TRBV4-1, the J call TRBJ1-1; D unclear. V dropped 0 bases and J dropped 1 base, with 3 bases sitting between them. Germline V gene data show CDR1 as MGHRA and CDR2 as YSYEKL. This CDR3 spans 13 amino acids. The CDR3 is CASSQDGNTEAFF. The DNA of the CDR3 is TGCGCCAGCAGCCAAGATGGGAACACTGAAGCTTTCTTT.

The chain combines TRBV19 with TRBJ1-5; the match to TRBD1 covers 8 bases. The CDR3 runs 16 residues. V was pared by 5 bases and J by 4 bases, with 10 bases of the junction left unmatched. CDR1 is LNHDA and CDR2 is SQIVND in the germline V gene (reference sequence). This CDR3 reads CASSPIDRGGNQPQHF. CDR3 sequence (DNA): TGTGCCAGTAGTCCGATCGACAGGGGAGGTAATCAGCCCCAGCATTTT.

The rearrangement joins TRBV18 to TRBJ1-5; D not resolved. This CDR3 is built from 13 residues. The V end lost 6 bases, the J end lost 3 bases, and 9 bases lay between the germline ends. In germline, CDR1 is KGHSH, CDR2 LQKENI. For the CDR3, the DNA is TGTGCCAGCTCCACGGACCTCAATCAGCCCCAGCATTTT. Its translation is CASSTDLNQPQHF.

V and J are TRBV24-1 and TRBJ2-5; D is undetermined. Trimming took off 1 base at V and 4 bases at J, with 6 bases between the two ends. From germline, CDR1 is KGHDR and CDR2 SFDVKD. This CDR3 comprises 13 residues. This CDR3 reads CATSDFRGETQYF. CDR3 sequence (DNA): TGTGCCACCAGTGATTTTAGAGGAGAGACCCAGTACTTC.

This chain joins TRBV19 and TRBJ1-1; a possible D gene is TRBD1 (5 bases). The V and J ends lost 6 bases and 1 base respectively, with 18 bases between them. This CDR3 region has 16 residues. Germline loops: CDR1 LNHDA, CDR2 SQIVND (reference sequence). DNA for the CDR3: TGTGCCAGTAGCCCTGCTGTGGGGCGAGGGAACACTGAAGCTTTCTTT. Its translation is CASSPAVGRGNTEAFF.

V usage is TRBV25-1 and J usage is TRBJ1-2, with 7 bases fitting TRBD1. The germline CDR1 and CDR2 sequences are MGHDK and SYGVNS. V lost 4 bases, J lost 3 bases, and 11 bases stayed unmatched. This CDR3 comprises 16 residues. The CDR3 is CASSGSTEGAYYGYTF. CDR3 in DNA: TGTGCCAGCAGTGGAAGCACCGAGGGGGCGTACTATGGCTACACCTTC.

The chain couples TRBV30 to TRBJ2-7; D perhaps matches TRBD1 (5 bases). The CDR3 loop spans 13 amino acids. Germline CDR1 GTSNPN, CDR2 SVGIG (reference sequence). Between the trimmed V and J ends, which lost 3 bases and 7 bases, there was a span of 16 bases. Here the CDR3 reads CAWRGRQLREQYF. The CDR3 DNA is TGTGCCTGGAGGGGGCGACAACTTCGGGAGCAGTACTTC. The whole variable domain, remainder taken from reference TRBV30 and TRBJ2-7, is SQTIHQWPATLVQPVGSPLSLECTVEGTSNPNLYWYRQAAGRGLQLLFYSVGIGQISSEVPQNLSASRPQDRQFILSSKKLLLSDSGFYLCAWRGRQLREQYFGPGTRLTVT.

The rearrangement joins TRBV18 to TRBJ2-5; 7 nucleotides align to TRBD1. The germline V gene encodes CDR1 KGHSH and CDR2 LQKENI. The CDR3 has 15 residues. The V segment lost 3 bases and the J segment 0 bases; nucleotides outside the gene matches: 4. As DNA, the CDR3 is TGTGCCAGCTCACCGAGGGGGACAGACCAAGAGACCCAGTACTTC. It codes for CASSPRGTDQETQYF.

The V call is TRBV11-2, the J call TRBJ1-2; 9 bases align to TRBD1. Trimming took 2 bases from V and 6 from J; bases not matched to a gene: 4. Germline V gene lookup returns CDR1 SGHAT and CDR2 FQNNGV. The CDR3 has 14 residues. The CDR3 DNA sequence: TGTGCCAGCAGCTTAAACAGGGGGCGGCATGGCTACACCTTC. It is translated as CASSLNRGRHGYTF.